These T cell receptor beta chains were read from a single sample in a study of human T cells and chemical hapten exposure. TCRdb re-analysed the RACE reads in MiXCR, keeping a single row per CDR3 protein. The sample has tens of thousands of distinct CDR3 sequences, more than 9% seen once. The input for sequencing was whole blood, taken in connection with sensitization to the hapten diphenylcyclopropenone (DPC). The receptors were gathered from a man in his forties or fifties with alopecia areata. Some clones in this sample may be carry-over from other donors' samples. Both conserved end residues are part of each CDR3. A D gene is named only where the DNA matches it firmly. Not all rows give a size; the values are once, few, many and, for expanded clones, a class.

TRBJ1-2,many,13,TRBV12-3/TRBV12-4,.,CASSHSGYYGYTF,TGTGCCAGCAGTCACAGCGGTTACTATGGCTACACCTTC
TRBJ2-5,few,14,TRBV2,.,CASTTTGPGETQYF,TGTGCCAGCACGACGACGGGGCCGGGAGAGACCCAGTACTTC
TRBJ1-1,few,15,TRBV5-1,.,CASSSTTDMNTEAFF,TGCGCCAGCAGCTCGACGACAGACATGAACACTGAAGCTTTCTTT
TRBJ2-3,few,15,TRBV9,.,CASSPQAGSTDTQYF,TGTGCCAGCAGCCCCCAGGCGGGGAGCACAGATACGCAGTATTTT
TRBJ2-3,many,14,TRBV7-8,.,CASSLDSLPDTQYF,TGTGCCAGCAGCTTAGATTCCCTTCCAGATACGCAGTATTTT
TRBJ2-1,many,13,TRBV12-3/TRBV12-4,.,CASSLSVGNEQFF,TGTGCCAGCAGTTTATCTGTGGGCAATGAGCAGTTCTTC
TRBJ1-1,many,16,TRBV6-5,TRBD1,CASSYGTGVLDTEAFF,TGTGCCAGCAGTTACGGGACAGGGGTTTTGGACACTGAAGCTTTCTTT
TRBJ2-2,many,21,TRBV4-1,TRBD2,CASSQDGTSGRAGSLTGELFF,TGCGCCAGCAGCCAAGATGGGACTAGCGGGAGGGCCGGTTCTTTGACCGGGGAGCTGTTTTTT
TRBJ2-1,few,14,TRBV29-1,TRBD2,CSALTREGYNEQFF,TGCAGCGCCCTGACTAGGGAGGGGTACAATGAGCAGTTCTTC
TRBJ1-6,many,14,TRBV28,TRBD1,CASSPGTGGPPPHF,TGTGCCAGCAGTCCCGGGACAGGGGGCCCCCCTCCCCACTTT
TRBJ1-1,.,11,TRBV10-3,.,CAIRMNTEAFF,TGTGCCATCAGGATGAACACTGAAGCTTTCTTT
TRBJ1-1,few,14,TRBV7-8,.,CASSRQVFGTEAFF,TGTGCCAGCAGCCGACAGGTCTTTGGGACTGAAGCTTTCTTT
TRBJ2-1,many,14,TRBV18,TRBD1,CASSPEGQGHGQFF,TGTGCCAGCTCACCAGAGGGACAGGGCCATGGGCAGTTCTTC
TRBJ1-5,many,14,TRBV7-9,TRBD1,CASSRDSPTQPQHF,TGTGCCAGCAGCCGGGACAGCCCTACGCAGCCCCAGCATTTT
TRBJ2-1,.,15,TRBV20-1,.,CSARGSLNSYNEQFF,TGCAGTGCTAGAGGTAGCCTCAACTCGTACAATGAGCAGTTCTTC
TRBJ2-7,many,15,TRBV29-1,TRBD2,CSVVSGSSDGYEQYF,TGCAGCGTTGTTAGCGGGAGCTCTGACGGGTACGAGCAGTACTTC
TRBJ2-7,.,13,TRBV6-2/TRBV6-3,TRBD2,CASAGTNSYEQYF,TGTGCCAGCGCCGGGACTAACTCCTACGAGCAGTACTTT
TRBJ2-5,few,15,TRBV7-9,.,CASSLGTSYQETQYF,TGTGCCAGCAGCTTAGGGACATCGTACCAAGAGACCCAGTACTTC
TRBJ2-7,many,13,TRBV7-9,.,CASSMDISYEQYF,TGTGCCAGCAGCATGGACATATCTTACGAGCAGTACTTC
TRBJ2-7,many,14,TRBV25-1,TRBD2,CASSNGTSGYEQYF,TGTGCCAGCAGTAATGGGACTAGCGGCTACGAGCAGTACTTC
TRBJ1-6,many,12,TRBV7-9,.,CASSGVPPPLHF,TGTGCCAGCAGCGGTGTGCCTCCACCCCTCCACTTT
TRBJ2-3,few,13,TRBV3-1,.,CASSQEGIDTQYF,TGTGCCAGCAGCCAAGAGGGGATAGATACGCAGTATTTT
TRBJ1-1,.,13,TRBV5-5,.,CVSSLWEGRNAFF,TGTGTCAGCAGCTTGTGGGAAGGTAGAAACGCTTTCTTT
TRBJ2-5,few,15,TRBV7-9,.,CASSLGGAESETQYF,TGTGCCAGCAGCTTAGGAGGCGCAGAGTCGGAGACCCAGTACTTC
TRBJ2-7,few,13,TRBV12-3/TRBV12-4,.,CASSLQGTYEQYF,TGTGCCAGCAGTTTGCAGGGGACCTACGAGCAGTACTTC
TRBJ1-1,many,14,TRBV12-3/TRBV12-4,.,CASSSSGVPTEAFF,TGTGCCAGCAGTTCTTCAGGGGTTCCCACTGAAGCTTTCTTT
TRBJ2-5,.,15,TRBV27,.,CASSLSRVSQETQYF,TGTGCCAGCAGTTTATCACGGGTGTCACAAGAGACCCAGTACTTC
TRBJ2-3,.,14,TRBV29-1,TRBD2,CSFSLAGVIDTQYF,TGCAGCTTTAGTCTAGCGGGAGTGATAGATACGCAGTATTTT
TRBJ1-1,many,14,TRBV18,TRBD1,CASSPRQGFDEAFF,TGTGCCAGCTCACCACGACAGGGGTTTGATGAAGCTTTCTTT
TRBJ1-1,.,13,TRBV11-2,.,CASSPTPTSEAFF,TGTGCCAGCAGTCCCACCCCCACCTCCGAAGCTTTCTTT
TRBJ1-6,few,14,TRBV28,.,CASRNSNYNSPLHF,TGTGCCAGCAGGAACAGCAATTATAATTCACCCCTCCACTTT
TRBJ2-1,.,15,TRBV6-2/TRBV6-3,TRBD2,CASSRGLAGGREQFF,TGTGCCAGCAGCCGAGGACTAGCGGGAGGTAGAGAGCAGTTCTTC
TRBJ2-7,.,15,TRBV6-2/TRBV6-3,TRBD2,CASSYIAGDSYEQYF,TGTGCCAGCAGTTACATAGCGGGGGACTCCTACGAGCAGTACTTC
TRBJ1-2,.,13,TRBV28,.,CASRVDRSYGYTF,TGTGCCAGCAGAGTAGACAGATCCTATGGCTACACCTTC
TRBJ2-7,.,14,TRBV7-7,.,CASSPGTTTYEQYF,TGTGCCAGCAGCCCGGGGACAACCACCTACGAGCAGTACTTC
TRBJ2-5,.,13,TRBV29-1,TRBD1,CSVVTQGGETQYF,TGCAGCGTTGTAACACAGGGGGGAGAGACCCAGTACTTC
TRBJ1-2,many,15,TRBV7-9,.,CASSLAEGGRSGYTF,TGTGCCAGCAGCTTGGCCGAGGGAGGAAGGAGCGGCTACACCTTC
TRBJ2-7,many,13,TRBV19,.,CASTPGSDYEQYF,TGTGCCAGTACCCCTGGGTCGGACTACGAGCAGTACTTC
TRBJ2-3,many,16,TRBV7-3,.,CASSSPELGGTDTQYF,TGTGCCAGCAGCTCGCCGGAGCTAGGGGGCACAGATACGCAGTATTTT
TRBJ2-5,once,11,TRBV29-1,.,CSVRRGETQYF,TGCAGCGTTCGGAGGGGGGAGACCCAGTACTTC
TRBJ1-1,.,15,TRBV28,.,CASSSSTANRREAFF,TGTGCCAGCAGTTCCAGCACAGCTAACCGACGGGAAGCTTTCTTT
TRBJ2-3,few,16,TRBV5-1,TRBD2,CASSRSGRARSETQYF,TGCGCCAGCAGCCGTAGCGGGAGGGCCAGATCAGAGACGCAGTATTTT
TRBJ2-5,many,14,TRBV5-1,.,CASSLTELQETQYF,TGCGCCAGCAGCTTGACGGAGCTCCAAGAGACCCAGTACTTC
TRBJ1-4,many,16,TRBV6-5,.,CASSLAQGLTNEKLFF,TGTGCCAGCAGTCTCGCGCAGGGCCTAACTAATGAAAAACTGTTTTTT
TRBJ1-5,many,16,TRBV7-2,.,CASSLRGNGGNQPQHF,TGTGCCAGCAGCTTAAGGGGGAATGGTGGCAATCAGCCCCAGCATTTT
TRBJ2-5,many,11,TRBV3-1,.,CASSQAGTQYF,TGTGCCAGCAGCCAAGCTGGGACCCAGTACTTC
TRBJ2-7,.,10,TRBV29-1,.,CSVASDEQYF,TGCAGCGTTGCCAGCGACGAGCAGTACTTC
TRBJ1-1,.,16,TRBV6-1,TRBD1,CASSGIQGALNTEAFF,TGTGCCAGCAGTGGAATACAGGGGGCCCTGAACACTGAAGCTTTCTTT
TRBJ1-1,many,16,TRBV12-3/TRBV12-4,TRBD1,CASRPSGTGDRTEAFF,TGTGCCAGCAGGCCCTCCGGGACAGGGGATAGGACTGAAGCTTTCTTT
TRBJ2-1,.,13,TRBV28,.,CASSLRVYNEQFF,TGTGCCAGCAGTTTAAGGGTTTACAATGAGCAGTTCTTC
TRBJ2-2,many,16,TRBV2,TRBD2,CASSDGLAGVSGELFF,TGTGCCAGCAGTGATGGGCTAGCGGGAGTAAGCGGGGAGCTGTTTTTT
TRBJ1-3,few,16,TRBV27,TRBD1,CASSRTGASSGNTIYF,TGTGCCAGCAGTCGGACAGGGGCCTCCTCTGGAAACACCATATATTTT
TRBJ1-2,many,13,TRBV29-1,TRBD1,CSVSTGRYYGYTF,TGCAGCGTCTCGACAGGGAGGTACTATGGCTACACCTTC